This T cell receptor beta chain was recorded in a study of vaccination effects on CD4 cells after COVID-19 (dated by TCRdb to between 2021 and 2022). Looking at the study overall: Participants received two doses of either the BNT162b2 or the mRNA-1273 mRNA SARS-CoV-2 vaccine. The full study included around nine COVID-19 convalescent patients and a few SARS-CoV-2-naive healthy vaccine recipients. Cultures from other donors in the study were sequenced using the Oncomine TCR Beta short-read assay on an Illumina iSeq 100. SARS-CoV-2 spike-specific CD4+ TCR repertoires from before and after mRNA vaccination were compared in COVID-19 convalescent patients and in infection-naive vaccine recipients. In two convalescent patients, pre-vaccine samples were collected 16 days and one week ahead of the first dose, 142 and 148 days after COVID-19 diagnosis. What the work shows at the level of the full study, not this receptor alone: At late post-vaccination timepoints, both infection-induced and vaccine-induced clones showed marked clonal contraction, consistent with waning T cell responses. The study was limited by a small number of convalescent patients and lacked early post-infection timepoints. Among convalescent patients, the spike-reactive repertoire after vaccination was made up mainly of new vaccine-induced clones that were largely distinct from the clones induced by infection.

Receptors were amplified or captured by the immunoSEQ multiplex PCR assay. DNA from the cultured and isolated CD4+ T cells underwent TCR beta CDR3 sequencing. In the authors' own workflow: Non-productive TCR sequences were discarded, and reads were trimmed to the CDR3 region, with only CDR3s of 7 or more amino acids retained. Antigen-specific clonotypes were identified using the MANAFEST web app by comparison of expansion in peptide wells against reference cultures. Positive clones required FDR<0.05 expansion versus reference and all other wells, odds ratio above 5, and frequency above 0.1% in two replicate wells. Clonotypes significantly expanded in SARS-CoV-2 spike wells and in at least one common cold coronavirus spike condition were defined as cross-reactive. Levenshtein distance calculated with the stringdist R package was used to assess CDR3 similarity, and unrooted trees were constructed with ape in R 3.6.1. TCRdb provides this immuneACCESS table in a form limited to in-frame rearrangements. Some clones are lacking; in checked studies, under half of them reflect an unresolved V gene, and why the rest are absent is not known. Clonal size and the V and J genes are those of that table, whereas D and trimming came from the DNA. This sample gives about 22,000 clones in total; about 80% of them show up just once. The ten largest clonotypes hold over 35% of the sample.

The ViraFEST assay stimulated PBMC with viral peptide pools and then used TCR sequencing to identify antigen-specific CD4+ T cell clonotypes by expansion. After approximately 11 days of culture, CD4+ T cells were isolated with the EasySep CD4+ T cell isolation kit. Convalescent patients had PCR-confirmed SARS-CoV-2 infection between March and December 2020, before Alpha, Beta and Delta variants emerged in the United States. A few million PBMC per well were cultured with approximately 10 ug/ml peptides in IMDM containing about 5% human AB serum, about 9.7 IU/ml IL-2 and gentamicin. Half of the culture medium was replaced with fresh IL-2-containing medium on days 3 and 7. Each peptide stimulation condition was cultured in triplicate wells unless otherwise noted. PBMC were separated from whole blood using Ficoll-Paque Plus gradient centrifugation and were then either cryopreserved at -140C or used fresh. Genomic DNA was extracted from cultured CD4+ T cells with the QIAamp micro DNA kit.

Comments on this clone: Its antigen remains undetermined. No clone much larger than this one lies a single base away; base qualities are absent.

V is cut by 3 bases and J by 5 bases, and the space between the germline ends is 16 bases. Spanning cysteine to phenylalanine, the CDR3 consists of 15 amino acids. Here the CDR3 DNA is all that survives: 45 bases in frame from base 1. CDR1 and CDR2 are read off the germline V gene as MGHRA and YSYEKL. The source is a human donor who had a prior SARS-CoV-2 infection. The chain employs TRBV4-1 and TRBJ1-1, and possibly TRBD1, on 5 matching bases. The sample here was CD4+ T cells from PBMCs cultured with a peptide pool, taken before COVID-19 vaccination. The CDR3 reads CASSQMGLERTEAFF. The DNA sequence is TGCGCCAGCAGCCAGATGGGACTCGAGAGGACTGAAGCTTTCTTT.